These T cell receptor beta chains were read from a single sample in a study of T cell repertoires in cytomegalovirus infection. These receptors have no known antigen. TCRdb redid the calling of the reads with MiXCR, one entry per CDR3 protein. The sample has roughly 730,000 distinct CDR3 sequences, around 35% seen once; the top ten hold 15% to 20%. The sample consisted of cultured PBMCs, taken from culture after CMV antigen stimulation. The receptors derive from a human donor in good health (CMV status not recorded). Some clones in this sample may be carry-over from other donors' samples. Each CDR3 is given with its conserved first and last residue. The D gene is left open where the match is weak. Clone size, where shown, is once, few, many, or a class for clones that have expanded.

d_gene: TRBD2
v_gene: TRBV6-2/TRBV6-3
abundance: few
j_gene: TRBJ2-7
CDR3aa: CASSYGIAGAQSYEQYF
CDR3nt: TGTGCCAGCAGTTACGGGATAGCGGGAGCCCAATCCTACGAGCAGTACTTC

d_gene: TRBD1
v_gene: TRBV27
abundance: NA
j_gene: TRBJ2-5
CDR3aa: CASRPGQGTETQYF
CDR3nt: TGTGCCAGCAGGCCGGGACAGGGGACCGAGACCCAGTACTTC

d_gene: TRBD1
v_gene: TRBV6-1
abundance: NA
j_gene: TRBJ2-7
CDR3aa: CASRGPSGQGAYEQYF
CDR3nt: TGTGCCAGCAGAGGCCCGTCGGGACAGGGGGCCTACGAGCAGTACTTC

d_gene: TRBD2
v_gene: TRBV5-4
abundance: NA
j_gene: TRBJ2-1
CDR3aa: CASATGTSGGYYNEQFF
CDR3nt: TGTGCCAGCGCAACGGGGACTAGCGGGGGATACTACAATGAGCAGTTCTTC

d_gene: NA
v_gene: TRBV6-6
abundance: NA
j_gene: TRBJ1-2
CDR3aa: CASTNRGADYGYTF
CDR3nt: TGTGCCAGCACCAACCGGGGGGCGGACTATGGCTACACCTTC

d_gene: NA
v_gene: TRBV20-1
abundance: few
j_gene: TRBJ2-5
CDR3aa: CSAKRPNQETQYF
CDR3nt: TGCAGTGCTAAGCGACCGAACCAAGAGACCCAGTACTTC

d_gene: NA
v_gene: TRBV4-3
abundance: NA
j_gene: TRBJ1-4
CDR3aa: CASSQVLGAEKLFF
CDR3nt: TGCGCCAGCAGCCAAGTTTTGGGCGCTGAAAAACTGTTTTTT

d_gene: NA
v_gene: TRBV14
abundance: NA
j_gene: TRBJ1-1
CDR3aa: CASSQTGQTARAFF
CDR3nt: TGTGCCAGCAGCCAAACCGGACAAACCGCGAGAGCTTTCTTT

d_gene: NA
v_gene: TRBV7-2
abundance: few
j_gene: TRBJ1-3
CDR3aa: CASSPRSGNTIYF
CDR3nt: TGTGCCAGCAGCCCCCGCTCTGGAAACACCATATATTTT

d_gene: NA
v_gene: TRBV12-5
abundance: NA
j_gene: TRBJ2-3
CDR3aa: CASGYGFGDTQYF
CDR3nt: TGTGCTAGTGGATACGGATTCGGGGATACGCAGTATTTT

d_gene: TRBD2
v_gene: TRBV2
abundance: NA
j_gene: TRBJ2-3
CDR3aa: CASSLLALSTDTQYF
CDR3nt: TGTGCCAGCAGCCTACTAGCGCTTAGCACAGATACGCAGTATTTT

d_gene: NA
v_gene: TRBV6-1
abundance: few
j_gene: TRBJ2-2
CDR3aa: CASRSPRRELFF
CDR3nt: TGTGCCAGCAGATCCCCACGGCGGGAGCTGTTTTTT

d_gene: TRBD2
v_gene: TRBV7-2
abundance: NA
j_gene: TRBJ2-7
CDR3aa: CASTTRGGLEYEQYF
CDR3nt: TGTGCCAGCACTACACGGGGAGGGTTAGAGTACGAGCAGTACTTC

d_gene: TRBD2
v_gene: TRBV6-2/TRBV6-3
abundance: few
j_gene: TRBJ2-3
CDR3aa: CASSQRGATTDTQYF
CDR3nt: TGTGCCAGCAGCCAGCGGGGGGCCACCACAGATACGCAGTATTTT

d_gene: NA
v_gene: TRBV12-3/TRBV12-4
abundance: many
j_gene: TRBJ1-5
CDR3aa: CASSLRTAGNQPQHF
CDR3nt: TGTGCCAGCAGTTTAAGAACGGCGGGTAATCAGCCCCAGCATTTT

d_gene: TRBD1
v_gene: TRBV20-1
abundance: few
j_gene: TRBJ1-5
CDR3aa: CSAPTVDRASNQPQHF
CDR3nt: TGCAGTGCTCCCACTGTCGACAGGGCTAGCAATCAGCCCCAGCATTTT